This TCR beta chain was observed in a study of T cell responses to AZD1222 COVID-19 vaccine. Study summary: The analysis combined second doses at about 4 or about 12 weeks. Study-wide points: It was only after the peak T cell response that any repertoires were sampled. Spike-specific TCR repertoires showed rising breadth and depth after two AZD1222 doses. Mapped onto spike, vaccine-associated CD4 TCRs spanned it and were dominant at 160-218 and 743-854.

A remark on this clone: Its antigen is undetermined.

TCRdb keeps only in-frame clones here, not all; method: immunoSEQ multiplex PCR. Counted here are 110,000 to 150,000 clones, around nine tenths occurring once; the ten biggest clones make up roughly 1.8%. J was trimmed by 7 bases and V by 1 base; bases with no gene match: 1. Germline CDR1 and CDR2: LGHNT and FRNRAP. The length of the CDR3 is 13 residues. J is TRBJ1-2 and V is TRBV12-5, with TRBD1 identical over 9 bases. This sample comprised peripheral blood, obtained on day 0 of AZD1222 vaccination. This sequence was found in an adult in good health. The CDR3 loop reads CASGLGTGAGYTF. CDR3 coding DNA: TGTGCTAGTGGTTTGGGGACAGGGGCTGGCTACACCTTC.